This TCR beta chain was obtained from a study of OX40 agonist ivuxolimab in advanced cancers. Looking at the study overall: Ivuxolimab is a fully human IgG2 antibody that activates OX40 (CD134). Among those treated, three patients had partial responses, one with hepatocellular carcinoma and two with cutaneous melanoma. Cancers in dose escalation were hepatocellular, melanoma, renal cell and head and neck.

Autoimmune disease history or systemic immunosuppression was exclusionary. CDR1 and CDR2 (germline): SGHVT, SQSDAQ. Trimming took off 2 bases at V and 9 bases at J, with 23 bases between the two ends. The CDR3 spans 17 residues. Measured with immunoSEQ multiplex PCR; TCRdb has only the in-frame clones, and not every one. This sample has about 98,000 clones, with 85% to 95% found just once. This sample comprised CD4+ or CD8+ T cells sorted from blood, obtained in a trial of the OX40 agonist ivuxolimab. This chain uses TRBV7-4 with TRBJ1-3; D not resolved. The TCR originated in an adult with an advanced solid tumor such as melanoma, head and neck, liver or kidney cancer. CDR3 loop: CASSLSARGSSSCTIYF. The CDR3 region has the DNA TGTGCCAGCAGCTTATCTGCGCGGGGAAGCTCTAGTTGCACCATATATTTT.